This T cell receptor (beta chain) was sequenced during a study of T cell changes during pregnancy in multiple sclerosis (dated by TCRdb to about 2019). Study-level background: The study looked at changes in the T cell repertoire across pregnancy in women with multiple sclerosis.

CDR1 and CDR2 were assigned from the germline V gene as SGDLS and YYNGEE. The CDR3 covers 14 residues, taking in both the cysteine and the phenylalanine. CDR3 DNA only is kept here, 42 bases in frame from base 1. Between the V and J ends, shortened by 0 bases and 0 bases respectively, the junction contains 4 bases. This clone was seen only a few times. This clone's antigen is unknown. No base qualities exist here, and no much larger clone lies one base off it. The receptor library was made with the immunoSEQ multiplex PCR assay. As stored in TCRdb, this immuneACCESS dataset retains in-frame rearrangements with V and J assigned. A fraction of the clones does not appear; measured against another copy, unresolved V genes explain less than half of the discrepancy, and the remainder lacks a known reason. The sample data list about 36,000 clones, and 91% of these were observed just once. Jointly, the top ten make up roughly 0.5% of the sample.

Recombination connected TRBV9 to TRBJ2-1, with the D gene not clear enough to name. The receptor was derived from a female donor in good health, enrolled as a control in a pregnancy study. This sample comprised CD4+ T cells from peripheral blood mononuclear cells, obtained in the second trimester of pregnancy. The nucleotide sequence is given as TGTGCCAGCAGCGTAGCCCTCTCCTACAATGAGCAGTTCTTC. Its protein product is CASSVALSYNEQFF.